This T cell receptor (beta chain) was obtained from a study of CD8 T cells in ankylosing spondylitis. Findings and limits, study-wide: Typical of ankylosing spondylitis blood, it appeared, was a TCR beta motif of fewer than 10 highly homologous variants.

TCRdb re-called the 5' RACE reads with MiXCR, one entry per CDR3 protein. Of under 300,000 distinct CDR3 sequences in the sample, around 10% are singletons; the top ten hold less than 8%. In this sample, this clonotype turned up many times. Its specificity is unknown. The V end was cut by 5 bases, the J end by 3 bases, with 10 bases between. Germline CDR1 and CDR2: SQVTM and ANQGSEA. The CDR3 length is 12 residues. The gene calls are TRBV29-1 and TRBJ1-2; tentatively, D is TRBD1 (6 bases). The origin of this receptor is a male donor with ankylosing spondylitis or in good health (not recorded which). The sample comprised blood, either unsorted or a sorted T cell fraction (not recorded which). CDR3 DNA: TGCAGCGTTTCCAGGGGAGACTATGGCTACACCTTC. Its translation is CSVSRGDYGYTF. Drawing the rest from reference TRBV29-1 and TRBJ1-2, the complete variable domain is SAVISQKPSRDICQRGTSLTIQCQVDSQVTMMFWYRQQPGQSLTLIATANQGSEATYESGFVIDKFPISRPNLTFSTLTVSNMSPEDSSIYLCSVSRGDYGYTFGSGTRLTVV.